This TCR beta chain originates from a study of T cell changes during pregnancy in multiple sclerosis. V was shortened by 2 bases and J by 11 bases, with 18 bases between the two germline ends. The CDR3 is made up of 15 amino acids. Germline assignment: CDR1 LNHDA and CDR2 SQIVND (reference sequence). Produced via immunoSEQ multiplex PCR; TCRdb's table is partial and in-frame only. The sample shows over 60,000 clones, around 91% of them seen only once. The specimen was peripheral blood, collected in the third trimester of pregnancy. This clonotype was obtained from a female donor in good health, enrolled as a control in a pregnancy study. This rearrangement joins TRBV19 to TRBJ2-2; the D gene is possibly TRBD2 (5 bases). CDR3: CASSISGSPRAELFF. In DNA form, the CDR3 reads TGTGCCAGTAGTATATCGGGGTCTCCCCGGGCAGAGCTGTTTTTT.